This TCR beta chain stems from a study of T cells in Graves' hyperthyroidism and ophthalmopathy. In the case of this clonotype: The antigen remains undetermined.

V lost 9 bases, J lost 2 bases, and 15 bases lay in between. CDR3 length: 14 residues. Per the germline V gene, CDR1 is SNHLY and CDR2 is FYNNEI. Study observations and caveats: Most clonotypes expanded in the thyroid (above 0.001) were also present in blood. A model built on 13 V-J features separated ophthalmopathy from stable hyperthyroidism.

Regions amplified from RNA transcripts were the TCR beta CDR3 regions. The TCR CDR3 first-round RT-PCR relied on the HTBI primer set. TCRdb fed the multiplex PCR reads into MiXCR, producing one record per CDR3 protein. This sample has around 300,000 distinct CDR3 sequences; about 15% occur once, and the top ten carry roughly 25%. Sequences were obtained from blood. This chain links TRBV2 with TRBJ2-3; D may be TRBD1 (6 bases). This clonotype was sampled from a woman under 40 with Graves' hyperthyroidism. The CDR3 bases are TGTGCCAGTGACAGGATTACCTACACAGATACGCAGTATTTT. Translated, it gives CASDRITYTDTQYF.